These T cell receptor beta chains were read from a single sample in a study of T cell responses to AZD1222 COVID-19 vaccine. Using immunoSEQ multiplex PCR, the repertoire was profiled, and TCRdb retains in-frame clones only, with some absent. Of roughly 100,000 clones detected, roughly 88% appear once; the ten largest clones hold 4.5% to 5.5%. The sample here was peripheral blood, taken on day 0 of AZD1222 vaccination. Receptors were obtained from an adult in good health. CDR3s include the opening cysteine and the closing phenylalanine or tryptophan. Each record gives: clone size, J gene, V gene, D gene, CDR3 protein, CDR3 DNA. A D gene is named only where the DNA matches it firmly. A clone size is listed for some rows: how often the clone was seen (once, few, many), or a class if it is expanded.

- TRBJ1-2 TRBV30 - CAWSVGGGYTF TGTGCCTGGAGTGTCGGTGGCGGCTACACCTTC
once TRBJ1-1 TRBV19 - CASSMERGNTEAFF TGTGCCAGTAGTATGGAACGAGGGAACACTGAAGCTTTCTTT
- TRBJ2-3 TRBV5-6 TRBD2 CASSLGGGAPDTQYF TGTGCCAGCAGCTTGGGCGGGGGGGCACCAGATACGCAGTATTTT
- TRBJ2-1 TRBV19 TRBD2 CASSFSGGSYNEQFF TGTGCCAGTAGTTTTAGCGGGGGGTCCTACAATGAGCAGTTCTTC
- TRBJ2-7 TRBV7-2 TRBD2 CASSYRGLAGDLYEQYF TGTGCCAGCAGCTATAGGGGACTAGCGGGGGACCTTTACGAGCAGTACTTC
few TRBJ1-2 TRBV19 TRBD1 CASSNQGAGGYTF TGTGCCAGTAGTAACCAGGGGGCGGGCGGCTACACCTTC
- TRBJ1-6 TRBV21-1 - CAGATQGSYNSPLHF TGTGCCGGAGCGACCCAGGGCTCCTATAATTCACCCCTCCACTTT
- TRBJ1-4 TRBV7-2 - CASSLAGRQGNEKLFF TGTGCCAGCAGCTTAGCCGGTCGGCAGGGTAATGAAAAACTGTTTTTT
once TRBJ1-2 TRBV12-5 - CASGPGRVRDYGYTF TGTGCTAGTGGTCCCGGGAGGGTAAGGGACTATGGCTACACCTTC
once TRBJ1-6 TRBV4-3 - CASSRSGTLNSPLHF TGCGCCAGCAGCCGATCGGGAACCTTAAATTCACCCCTCCACTTT
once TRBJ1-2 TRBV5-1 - CASSLSQNYGYTF TGCGCCAGCAGCTTGAGCCAGAACTATGGCTACACCTTC
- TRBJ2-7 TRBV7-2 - CASRYGFTDSEQYF TGTGCCAGCAGATATGGGTTTACGGACTCCGAGCAGTACTTC
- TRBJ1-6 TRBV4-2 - CASSQGGVRNSPLHF TGTGCCAGCAGCCAAGGTGGGGTCAGGAATTCTCCCCTCCACTTT
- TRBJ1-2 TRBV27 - CASSLRAPNYGYTF TGTGCCAGCAGTTTACGGGCTCCTAACTATGGCTACACCTTC
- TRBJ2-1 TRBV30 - CAWTGQGGDEQFF TGTGCCTGGACTGGGCAGGGGGGTGATGAGCAGTTCTTC
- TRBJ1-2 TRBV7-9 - CASSWITGYTNYGYTF TGTGCCAGCAGCTGGATTACAGGCTACACTAACTATGGCTACACCTTC
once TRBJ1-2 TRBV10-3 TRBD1 CAISGDRSRGYTF TGTGCCATCAGTGGGGACAGGTCTCGTGGCTACACCTTC
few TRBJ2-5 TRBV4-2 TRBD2 CASSQAAGAGGQETQYF TGTGCCAGCAGCCAAGCGGCCGGGGCGGGGGGCCAAGAGACCCAGTACTTC
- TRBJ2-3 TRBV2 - CASSEALLEDTQYF TGTGCCAGCAGTGAAGCGCTTCTAGAAGATACGCAGTATTTT
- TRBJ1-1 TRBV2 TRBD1 CASKLQGNKAFF TGTGCCAGCAAATTACAGGGGAATAAAGCTTTCTTT